This T cell receptor (beta chain) was obtained from a study of blood T cell repertoires in COVID-19. As processed by the authors: Reference gene primer amplification gave estimated nucleated cell counts. Sequenced by immunoSEQ multiplex PCR; TCRdb stores in-frame clones only, minus some. The V and J calls and clone size come from that table; D and trimming were worked out from the DNA. The sample holds roughly 220,000 clones, under 90% seen once. Germline CDR1 and CDR2: SGHRS and YFSETQ. The CDR3 extends over 17 amino acids. The junction had 11 bases not matched to a gene; V was cut back by 1 base and J by 5 bases.

The receptor's source is a man aged 25-45 years with active or convalescent COVID-19. Input material: peripheral blood. The V gene is TRBV5-1, the J gene TRBJ2-5, with 10 nucleotides matching TRBD1. CDR3 in DNA: TGCGCCAGCAGCTTGAGGTACTATCCGGGACAGGGGGAGACCCAGTACTTC. As protein: CASSLRYYPGQGETQYF.